The subject of this entry is one T cell receptor beta chain. Its antigen remains unidentified. Base quality data are lacking; no much larger clone is found one base away. This entry belongs to a study of regulatory dendritic cells for organ transplantation (dated by TCRdb to 2016 to 2017). As for the study more broadly: TCRbeta repertoires were sequenced from sorted naive and memory CD4+ and CD8+ T cells before and after allostimulation with regulatory or mature dendritic cells. Findings and caveats that apply to the study as a whole: Of the resting subsets, memory CD8+ T cells had the largest number of alloreactive TCR clonotypes. Only a couple of subjects were sequenced, and the authors noted considerable between-individual heterogeneity in the alloreactive memory CD8+ T cell pool. In both subjects, allostimulation led to expansion of memory CD8+ clones, though the expansion induced by regulatory dendritic cells appeared to be more limited than that induced by mature dendritic cells. The repertoires of naive CD4+ and CD8+ T cells were highly diverse, while memory cell repertoires were less diverse, with memory CD8+ cells being the most oligoclonal.

TCRbeta CDR3 regions were amplified by multiplexed two-step PCR using Vbeta-specific forward primers and Jbeta-specific reverse primers. The TCRbeta libraries were sequenced on an Illumina instrument via the immunoSEQ service. Regarding the original processing steps: IMGT annotation was used to assign V, D and J genes, and synthetic CDR3 analogues were used to correct counts for multiplex PCR bias. The immunoSEQ Analyzer calculated repertoire clonality as one minus the normalized Shannon entropy. Clonal expansion was defined by Fisher's exact test with Benjamini-Hochberg false discovery rate control, using two-tailed P<0.01. TCRdb holds this immuneACCESS table with in-frame rearrangements only. Some clones are missing; in checked studies, unresolved V genes explain under half, and the rest has no known cause. V, J and clone size derive from that table, while D and trimming were established from the DNA sequence. The sample yields 35,000 to 40,000 clones; 85% to 95% were counted once. In total, the top ten clones hold around 0.12% of the sample.

FACS was used to sort CD4+ or CD8+ cells into naive T cells, defined as CD45RA+, and memory T cells, defined as CD45RO+. T cells for TCR sequencing came from two healthy control subjects. For the mixed lymphocyte reactions, sorted T cell subsets left unstimulated acted as baseline controls. The Qiagen DNeasy Blood & Tissue Kit was used to extract genomic DNA. Trimming costs V 1 base and J 3 bases, and their ends lie 11 bases apart. The germline V gene (reference sequence) supplies CDR1 SGHNT and CDR2 YYREEE. The CDR3 holds 14 amino acids from the cysteine to the phenylalanine. Only CDR3 DNA is held: 42 bases, read in frame from base 1.

In this chain, TRBV5-4 is recombined with TRBJ2-7; confidence is insufficient to name the D gene. Sample: naive CD8+ T cells from blood. The cell subset or site label on this specimen signifies: CD45RA+ naive T cells. This clonotype originated in a human donor in good health. This receptor has the CDR3 CASSLSGPLYEQYF. The bases read TGTGCCAGCAGCTTGTCCGGGCCCCTCTACGAGCAGTACTTC. The variable domain in full, with residues beyond the CDR3 obtained from the reference TRBV5-4 and TRBJ2-7 genes, is ETGVTQSPTHLIKTRGQQVTLRCSSQSGHNTVSWYQQALGQGPQFIFQYYREEENGRGNFPPRFSGLQFPNYSSELNVNALELDDSALYLCASSLSGPLYEQYFGPGTRLTVT.